Each of the 16 T cell receptor beta chains below was sequenced from the same sample in a study of vaccination effects on CD4 cells after COVID-19. The antigens for these receptors are not known. Clones were read by immunoSEQ multiplex PCR, and TCRdb kept only the in-frame ones, dropping some. Here the sample spans roughly 17,000 clones, around 74% being singletons. Before any sequencing was done, the ViraFEST assay used viral peptide pools to expand antigen-specific CD4+ T cells. Culture proceeded for 9 to 11 days, and CD4+ T cells were then isolated. PCR showed that the person got SARS-CoV-2 infection at some point between March and December 2020. Material: CD4+ T cells from PBMCs cultured with SARS-CoV-2 spike peptides, obtained before COVID-19 vaccination. Receptors originate from a human donor who had a prior SARS-CoV-2 infection.

The CDR3 loop reads CASRGRQGIRDAFF. The CDR3 DNA reads as TGTGCCAGTCGAGGACGACAGGGTATTAGGGATGCTTTCTTT. The V gene is TRBV27, the J gene TRBJ1-1, with 7 bases identical to TRBD1. The V gene's germline CDR1 is MNHEY and CDR2 SMNVEV (reference sequence). The CDR3 is made up of 14 amino acids. The V gene end was trimmed by 9 bases and the J gene end by 11 bases; junction bases not matched to a gene: 18.

The chain joins TRBV27 to TRBJ2-3; a possible D gene is TRBD1 (5 bases). This CDR3 is 14 amino acids long. The germline CDR1 and CDR2 sequences are MNHEY and SMNVEV (reference sequence). Trimming stripped 7 bases from V and 1 base from J, with 12 bases between. The CDR3 loop is CASTPDSRTDTQYF. The CDR3 DNA reads as TGTGCCAGCACCCCCGACAGCCGCACAGATACGCAGTATTTT.

The chain is built from TRBV9 and TRBJ2-5; 7 nucleotides agree with TRBD2. Per the germline V gene, CDR1 is SGDLS and CDR2 is YYNGEE. The CDR3 extends over 16 amino acids. After removal of 2 bases from V and 5 bases from J, the junction contained 12 bases not matched to a gene. The CDR3 DNA follows: TGTGCCAGCAGCGTCTCTAGCGGAGTAGGGTGGGAGACCCAGTACTTC. Translated: CASSVSSGVGWETQYF.

The V and J genes are TRBV5-4 and TRBJ2-1; the D is unclear. The V and J ends lost 4 bases and 3 bases respectively, with 14 bases between them. This CDR3 region has 15 residues. Per germline, CDR1 SGHNT and CDR2 YYREEE (reference sequence). CDR3 protein: CASSPRWRNYNEQFF. The CDR3 nucleotides read TGTGCCAGCAGCCCCCGGTGGCGGAACTACAATGAGCAGTTCTTC.

This clone was seen more than once but under ten times. This chain uses TRBV11-3 with TRBJ1-2; D is possibly TRBD1 (6 bases). CDR3 size: 14 residues. Germline-derived CDR1 and CDR2 are SGHNT and YENEEA. V gave up 5 bases and J gave up 8 bases, with 18 bases separating them. The DNA for the CDR3 is TGTGCCAGCAGCCCGCGGGCAGGGGTGTTAGGCTACACCTTC. Residues: CASSPRAGVLGYTF.

The genes are TRBV5-1 and TRBJ2-3; D is uncertain. Germline assignment: CDR1 SGHRS and CDR2 YFSETQ. The CDR3 length is 12 residues. The ends were cut back, 0 bases at V and 10 bases at J, with 9 bases in the middle. The CDR3 protein is CASSLGSPPQYF. DNA of the CDR3: TGCGCCAGCAGCTTGGGTAGTCCTCCGCAGTATTTT.

The V call is TRBV12-5, the J call TRBJ2-1; D perhaps matches TRBD2 (6 bases). Trimming left V 0 bases short and J 6 bases short, with 12 bases between. CDR3 length equals 15 residues. The V gene's germline CDR1 is LGHNT and CDR2 FRNRAP. This CDR3 reads CASGLVEGSGNEQFF. The CDR3 DNA follows: TGTGCTAGTGGTTTGGTAGAAGGTAGCGGCAATGAGCAGTTCTTC.

The chain joins TRBV24-1 to TRBJ2-3; no clear D. This CDR3 comprises 14 residues. V shed 3 bases and J shed 5 bases, with 11 bases lying between them. Germline V gene sequence: CDR1 KGHDR, CDR2 SFDVKD. CDR3 amino acids: CATSDPATLDTQYF. The CDR3 DNA follows: TGTGCCACCAGTGATCCCGCTACCCTAGATACGCAGTATTTT.

The chain recombines TRBV7-2 with TRBJ1-1; no clear D gene. The CDR3 is 14 residues long. V lost 5 bases to trimming and J lost 5 bases, with 15 bases between them. Germline values: CDR1 SGHTA, CDR2 FQGNSA. The CDR3 region has the DNA TGTGCCAGCAGCAGAGCGTGGGAGAATACTGAAGCTTTCTTT. Translated, it gives CASSRAWENTEAFF.

CDR3 sequence: CASSHLDRAGDGELFF. The CDR3 region has the DNA TGCGCCAGCAGCCACCTAGACAGGGCGGGCGACGGGGAGCTGTTTTTT. This chain links TRBV4-3 with TRBJ2-2; 7 nucleotides match TRBD1. The ends lost 3 bases at V and 7 bases at J; junction bases unmatched: 11. CDR1 is LGHNA and CDR2 is YSLEER in the germline V gene. There are 16 residues in the CDR3.

The chain employs TRBV7-9 and TRBJ2-7, with D possibly being TRBD2 (5 bases). Trimming pared 5 bases from V and 3 bases from J, leaving 8 bases between. The germline gives CDR1 SEHNR, CDR2 FQNEAQ (reference sequence). CDR3 length: 12 residues. The CDR3 bases are TGTGCCAGCAGCCCTGAGGGCTACGAGCAGTACTTC. Amino acid sequence: CASSPEGYEQYF.

The CDR3 protein is CATGGWEVEYGYTF. DNA of the CDR3: TGTGCCACCGGGGGATGGGAAGTCGAGTATGGCTACACCTTC. The chain has TRBV2 and TRBJ1-2, with D possibly being TRBD1 (5 bases). Germline CDR1 reads SNHLY; CDR2 reads FYNNEI. Trimming left V 10 bases short and J 5 bases short, with 20 bases between. The CDR3 covers 14 residues.

This sequence joins TRBV12-5 and TRBJ2-3; perhaps D is TRBD1 or TRBD2 (5 bases each). The germline V and J ends were trimmed by 3 bases and 7 bases, with 8 bases remaining between them. Germline CDR1 LGHNT, CDR2 FRNRAP. This CDR3 contains 12 residues. This CDR3 reads CASGFRENTQYF. CDR3 sequence (DNA): TGTGCTAGTGGTTTCAGGGAGAATACGCAGTATTTT.

The V and J genes are TRBV5-4 and TRBJ1-2; 8 nucleotides line up with TRBD1. Germline CDR1 is SGHNT and CDR2 is YYREEE (reference sequence). V shed 0 bases, J shed 3 bases, and the junction held 4 bases outside the gene matches. This CDR3 is built from 15 residues. CDR3 nucleotide sequence: TGTGCCAGCAGCTTGGATAACAGGGGGGACTATGGCTACACCTTC. This encodes CASSLDNRGDYGYTF.

J is TRBJ2-3 and V is TRBV10-3; TRBD1 aligns across 9 bases. Losses at the gene ends were 6 bases for V and 7 bases for J; bases not matched to a gene: 8. This CDR3 has 14 residues. Germline CDR1 ENHRY, CDR2 SYGVKD. The CDR3 loop is CAISGGQGSNTQYF. The CDR3 coding sequence is TGTGCCATCAGCGGGGGACAGGGATCGAATACGCAGTATTTT.

This clone was observed a single time. The chain couples TRBV24-1 to TRBJ2-5; weak D call: TRBD1 (6 bases). This CDR3 has 15 amino acids. Germline values: CDR1 KGHDR, CDR2 SFDVKD. Trimming pared 2 bases from V and 5 bases from J, leaving 14 bases between. In nucleotides, the CDR3 is TGTGCCACCAGTGATTCCCGGACAGACGGCGAGACCCAGTACTTC. This sequence encodes CATSDSRTDGETQYF.